This entry features one TCR beta chain sequence. This entry is derived from a study of shared clonotypes between healthy human individuals. Profiling relied on immunoSEQ multiplex PCR, and the TCRdb table lists in-frame clones only, not all of them. The sample contains 2.3 million or so clones, 85% to 95% of which appear only once. Per the germline V gene, CDR1 is MDHEN and CDR2 is SYDVKM. V lost 5 bases and J lost 5, with 19 bases in between. This CDR3 has 15 amino acids. The TCR comes from a man aged 18 to 29 in good health. Some clones in this sample may be carry-over from other donors' samples. The V call is TRBV28, the J call TRBJ2-7; D is uncertain. Sequencing was carried out using naive CD4+ T cells from PBMCs. The subset here: CD45RA+ positively selected. Written as DNA, the CDR3 is TGTGCCAGCAGTCTCTCTCCACAGTTCACGAACGAGCAGTACTTC. The encoded protein is CASSLSPQFTNEQYF.